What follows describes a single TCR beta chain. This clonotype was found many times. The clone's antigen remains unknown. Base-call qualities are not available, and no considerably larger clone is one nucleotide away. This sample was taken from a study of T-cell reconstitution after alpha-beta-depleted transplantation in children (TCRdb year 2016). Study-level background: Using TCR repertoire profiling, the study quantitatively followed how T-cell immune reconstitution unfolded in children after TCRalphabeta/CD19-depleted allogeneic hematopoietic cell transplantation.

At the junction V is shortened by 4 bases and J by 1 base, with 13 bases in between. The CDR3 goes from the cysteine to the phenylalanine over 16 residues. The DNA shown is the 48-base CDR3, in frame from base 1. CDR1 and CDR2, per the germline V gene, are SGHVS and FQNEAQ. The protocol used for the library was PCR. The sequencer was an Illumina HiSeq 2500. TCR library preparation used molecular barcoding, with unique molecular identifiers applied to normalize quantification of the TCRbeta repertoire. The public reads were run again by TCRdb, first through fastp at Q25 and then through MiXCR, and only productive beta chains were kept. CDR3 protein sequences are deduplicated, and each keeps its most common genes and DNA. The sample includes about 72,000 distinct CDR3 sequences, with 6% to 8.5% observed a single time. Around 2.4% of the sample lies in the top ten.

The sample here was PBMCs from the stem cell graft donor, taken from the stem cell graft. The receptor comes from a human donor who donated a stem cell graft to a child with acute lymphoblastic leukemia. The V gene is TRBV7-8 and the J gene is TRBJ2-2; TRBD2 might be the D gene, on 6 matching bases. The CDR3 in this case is CASSSRGSGNTGELFF. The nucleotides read TGTGCCAGCAGCTCCCGGGGTAGCGGGAACACCGGGGAGCTGTTTTTT.